These 23 T cell receptor beta chains originate from one sample sequenced in a study of metastatic and nonmetastatic thyroid tumors. Thyroid surgery was performed in patients who had received no treatment beforehand. MiXCR reprocessed the PCR reads for TCRdb. The sample carries about 11,000 clones, 12% recorded once. Sequencing was done on a sample of blood. These receptors were taken from a female donor with papillary thyroid cancer or a benign thyroid nodule (not recorded which). Some clones in this sample may be carry-over from other donors' samples.

By frequency in the sample, this clone is medium-sized. V gene TRBV4-2 combines with J gene TRBJ2-1; TRBD2 agrees at 9 bases. The V and J ends lost 0 bases and 6 bases, in that order; junction bases with no gene match: 15. The CDR3 has 19 residues. Germline V gene sequence: CDR1 LGHNA, CDR2 YNFKEQ. The CDR3 DNA is TGTGCCAGCAGCCAAGATGATTCGTTGGCGGGGGGGCAAGGCAATGAGCAGTTCTTC. Translation: CASSQDDSLAGGQGNEQFF.

This clone was detected ten times or more. The CDR3 loop reads CASSPTGLAGGHRLKETQYF. Here the CDR3 DNA reads TGTGCCAGCAGCCCTACGGGACTAGCGGGGGGCCATCGATTAAAAGAGACCCAGTACTTC. This chain uses TRBV3-1 with TRBJ2-5, with 15 bases lining up with TRBD2. CDR3 length: 20 amino acids. The ends lost 4 bases at V and 3 bases at J; junction bases unmatched: 15. CDR1 and CDR2 (germline): LGHDT, YNNKEL (reference sequence).

This clone ranks as medium-sized. This chain uses TRBV12-3 or TRBV12-4 with TRBJ1-6; TRBD1 aligns across 10 bases. CDR3 length: 13 residues. The trim removed 6 bases at V and 8 bases at J, leaving 1 base unmatched. CDR3 in DNA: TGTGCCAGCAGGGGGACAGGGGATTCACCCCTCCACTTT. It translates to CASRGTGDSPLHF.

This clone turned up a few times. The chain couples TRBV29-1 to TRBJ1-2; no firm D call. Trimming cost V 4 bases and J 8 bases, with 23 bases left between them. The CDR3 contains 15 residues. Germline V gives CDR1 SQVTM, CDR2 ANQGSEA. The CDR3 is CSVGEGCSRERGYTF. In nucleotides, the CDR3 is TGCAGCGTTGGGGAAGGGTGTTCAAGAGAGCGGGGCTACACCTTC.

This clone showed up many times. The rearrangement joins TRBV10-3 to TRBJ2-7; D is ambiguous. Germline CDR1 is ENHRY and CDR2 is SYGVKD. V was cut by 7 bases and J by 0 bases, with 13 bases left in between. This CDR3 has 14 amino acids. The CDR3 DNA follows: TGTGCCATCACGGAGCACAGTGCCTCCTACGAGCAGTACTTC. It specifies CAITEHSASYEQYF.

At least ten counts were recorded for this clone. This rearrangement joins TRBV2 to TRBJ2-3, with D possibly TRBD2 on 7 matching bases. The germline CDR1 and CDR2 sequences are SNHLY and FYNNEI. V was cut by 10 bases and J by 0 bases, with 11 bases left in between. The CDR3 is 13 amino acids. This chain's CDR3 is CAKGGASTDTQYF. The CDR3 coding sequence is TGTGCCAAGGGGGGGGCGAGCACAGATACGCAGTATTTT.

At least ten counts were recorded for this clone. This chain joins TRBV20-1 and TRBJ1-5; tentative D call: TRBD1 (5 bases). The CDR3 spans 13 residues. Between the trimmed V and J ends, which lost 1 base and 6 bases, there was a span of 10 bases. Germline V gives CDR1 DFQATT, CDR2 SNEGSKA (reference sequence). The CDR3 DNA reads TGCAGTGCTAGAGGAGGGACCCTTCAGCCCCAGCATTTT. This gives the protein CSARGGTLQPQHF.

This clone was counted many times. The V gene is TRBV29-1, the J gene TRBJ2-7; D is possibly TRBD1 (6 bases). Germline lookup yields CDR1 SQVTM and CDR2 ANQGSEA. Trimming took off 3 bases at V and 0 bases at J, with 15 bases between the two ends. The CDR3 length is 15 residues. CDR3 residues: CSVEDQGLGSYEQYF. CDR3 nucleotides: TGCAGCGTTGAGGATCAGGGGTTAGGCTCCTACGAGCAGTACTTC.

This clone was recorded many times. The genes are TRBV5-1 and TRBJ1-2; D remains ambiguous. The CDR3 consists of 13 residues. Germline V gives CDR1 SGHRS, CDR2 YFSETQ. Trimming removed 3 bases at V and 3 bases at J, with 9 bases between. In DNA, the CDR3 is TGCGCCAGCAGCTCGTACAGATACTATGGCTACACCTTC. It specifies CASSSYRYYGYTF.

This clone ranks as medium-sized. The gene calls are TRBV2 and TRBJ2-1; 7 nucleotides align to TRBD1. In germline, CDR1 is SNHLY, CDR2 FYNNEI. V was clipped by 10 bases and J by 6 bases; unmatched bases: 9. This CDR3 contains 13 residues. CDR3 nucleotide sequence: TGTGCCATGCGACAGGGAAGGGGCAATGAGCAGTTCTTC. Its translation is CAMRQGRGNEQFF. Looking up the rest from reference TRBV2 and TRBJ2-1 gives the full variable domain: EPEVTQTPSHQVTQMGQEVILRCVPISNHLYFYWYRQILGQKVEFLVSFYNNEISEKSEIFDDQFSVERPDGSNFTLKIRSTKLEDSAMYFCAMRQGRGNEQFFGPGTRLTVL.

V is TRBV6-5 and J is TRBJ2-7, with 7 positions matching TRBD2. The CDR3 loop spans 14 amino acids. Per germline, CDR1 MNHEY and CDR2 SVGAGI. The trim removed 2 bases at V and 3 bases at J, leaving 4 bases unmatched. The chain's CDR3 is CASSYGGEFYEQYF. In DNA, the CDR3 is TGTGCCAGCAGTTACGGGGGGGAATTCTACGAGCAGTACTTC.

In this sample, this clone is medium-sized. The chain links TRBV6-1 to TRBJ1-6; 8 bases match TRBD1. Per germline, CDR1 MNHNS and CDR2 SASEGT. The J segment lost 7 bases and the V segment lost 4 bases, leaving 6 bases of the junction unmatched. The CDR3 covers 15 residues. Written as DNA, the CDR3 is TGTGCCAGCAGTGCCCGACAGGGGTCGAATTCACCCCTCCACTTT. Translating gives CASSARQGSNSPLHF.

This clone was detected ten times or more. The gene calls are TRBV4-2 and TRBJ2-7, with 7 bases matching TRBD2. CDR3 size: 15 residues. CDR1 is LGHNA, CDR2 YNFKEQ, per germline. V gave up 4 bases and J gave up 4 bases; unmatched junction bases: 10. The CDR3 DNA sequence: TGTGCCAGCAGCCCCCCTAGGGCTAGCGGATACGAGCAGTACTTC. The encoded protein is CASSPPRASGYEQYF.

This clone has ten or more counts. This chain uses TRBV2 with TRBJ1-5, with D perhaps matching TRBD1 (5 bases). CDR3 length: 17 amino acids. V was clipped by 0 bases and J by 0 bases, with 12 bases between them. In germline, CDR1 is SNHLY, CDR2 FYNNEI. CDR3 residues: CASSEALQVYSNQPQHF. The DNA for the CDR3 is TGTGCCAGCAGTGAAGCGCTACAGGTTTATAGCAATCAGCCCCAGCATTTT.

This clone came up a few times. V is TRBV19 and J is TRBJ1-5, with unresolved D. The CDR3 is 15 amino acids. Looked up from germline, CDR1 is LNHDA and CDR2 is SQIVND (reference sequence). V was trimmed by 0 bases and J by 6 bases, leaving 12 bases between them. Written as DNA, the CDR3 is TGTGCCAGTAGTATAGATGATGACTGGAGTCAGCCCCAGCATTTT. Translated: CASSIDDDWSQPQHF.

This clone was seen many times. The V gene is TRBV5-1, the J gene TRBJ2-5, with TRBD1 matching 9 bases. CDR3 length: 15 residues. CDR1 is SGHRS and CDR2 is YFSETQ in the germline V gene. V shed 5 bases, J shed 3 bases, and the junction held 8 bases outside the gene matches. The CDR3 here is CASSDPDRGKETQYF. CDR3 DNA: TGCGCCAGCAGTGACCCGGACAGGGGAAAAGAGACCCAGTACTTC.

This clone was counted many times. DNA for the CDR3: TGTGCCAGCAGCCCCCCCAGAGTAGGCACCGGGGAGCTGTTTTTT. Translated: CASSPPRVGTGELFF. The chain has TRBV7-9 and TRBJ2-2; D gene ambiguous. V lost 5 bases to trimming and J lost 4 bases, with 14 bases between them. This CDR3 comprises 15 residues. CDR1 is SEHNR, CDR2 FQNEAQ, per germline (reference sequence). The full variable domain, completed using reference TRBV7-9 and TRBJ2-2, is DTGVSQNPRHKITKRGQNVTFRCDPISEHNRLYWYRQTLGQGPEFLTYFQNEAQLEKSRLLSDRFSAERPKGSFSTLEIQRTEQGDSAMYLCASSPPRVGTGELFFGEGSRLTVL.

In its sample, this clone was seen a few times. Given a much more abundant clone one base away, this may be a read error. V is TRBV5-6 and J is TRBJ2-6; perhaps D is TRBD1 or TRBD2 (5 bases each). Per the germline V gene, CDR1 is SGHDT and CDR2 is YYEEEE. This CDR3 is built from 15 residues. Trimming took off 1 base at V and 6 bases at J, with 11 bases between the two ends. CDR3 sequence: CASSLTGAVANVLTF. The CDR3 bases are TGTGCCAGCAGCTTGACCGGGGCTGTGGCCAACGTCCTGACTTTC.

This clone is judged medium-sized. The chain couples TRBV6-2 or TRBV6-3 to TRBJ2-7, with 12 bases matching TRBD2. The ends lost 7 bases at V and 2 bases at J; junction bases unmatched: 12. Looked up from germline, CDR1 is MNHEY and CDR2 is SVGEGT. The CDR3 extends over 17 amino acids. The CDR3 reads CASTPQETSGSTYEQYF. In nucleotides, the CDR3 is TGTGCCAGCACCCCGCAGGAGACTAGCGGGAGTACCTACGAGCAGTACTTC.

This clone has a count of ten or more. V gene TRBV20-1 combines with J gene TRBJ2-1; D call uncertain. This CDR3 comprises 18 residues. CDR1 and CDR2 (germline): DFQATT, SNEGSKA (reference sequence). V shed 1 base and J shed 0 bases, with 19 bases lying between them. The CDR3 loop reads CSARGGRRRKSSYNEQFF. The CDR3 DNA is TGCAGTGCTAGAGGAGGCAGGCGGCGGAAGAGCTCCTACAATGAGCAGTTCTTC.

As regards this clone: Other DNA sequences in the same sample also yield this CDR3. The CDR3 here is CASSSAPVGAFF. CDR3 sequence (DNA): TGTGCCAGCAGCTCCGCCCCCGTTGGCGCCTTCTTT. The gene calls are TRBV7-9 and TRBJ1-1; no reliable D call. V was trimmed by 4 bases and J by 14 bases, leaving 17 bases between them. This CDR3 is 12 amino acids long. CDR1 and CDR2 from the germline V gene are SEHNR and FQNEAQ (reference sequence).

This clone appeared many times. This chain links TRBV27 with TRBJ2-3; 7 positions agree with TRBD1. CDR1 and CDR2 (germline): MNHEY, SMNVEV (reference sequence). V was pared by 4 bases and J by 0 bases, with 7 bases of the junction left unmatched. CDR3 length equals 16 residues. CDR3 sequence reads: CASSSLGTASTDTQYF. CDR3 in DNA: TGTGCCAGCAGTTCCCTCGGGACAGCTAGCACAGATACGCAGTATTTT.

The chain couples TRBV6-1 to TRBJ1-1; the D gene is possibly TRBD1 (6 bases). Trimming pared 8 bases from V and 1 base from J, leaving 8 bases between. CDR3 length: 12 amino acids. Germline lookup yields CDR1 MNHNS and CDR2 SASEGT. CDR3 region: CASLGANTEAFF. The CDR3 DNA reads TGTGCCAGCCTGGGGGCGAACACTGAAGCTTTCTTT.